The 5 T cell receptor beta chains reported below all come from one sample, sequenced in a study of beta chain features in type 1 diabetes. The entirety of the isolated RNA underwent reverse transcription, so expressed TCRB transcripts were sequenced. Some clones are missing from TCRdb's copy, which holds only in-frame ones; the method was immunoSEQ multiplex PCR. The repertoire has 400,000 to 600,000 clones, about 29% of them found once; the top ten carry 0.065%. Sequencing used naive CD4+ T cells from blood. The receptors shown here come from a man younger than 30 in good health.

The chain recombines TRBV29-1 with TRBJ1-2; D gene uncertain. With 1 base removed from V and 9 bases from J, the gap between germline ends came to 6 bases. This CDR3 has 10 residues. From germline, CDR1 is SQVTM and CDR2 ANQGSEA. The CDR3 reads CSVEVLSYTF. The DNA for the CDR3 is TGCAGCGTTGAAGTTTTGAGCTACACCTTC.

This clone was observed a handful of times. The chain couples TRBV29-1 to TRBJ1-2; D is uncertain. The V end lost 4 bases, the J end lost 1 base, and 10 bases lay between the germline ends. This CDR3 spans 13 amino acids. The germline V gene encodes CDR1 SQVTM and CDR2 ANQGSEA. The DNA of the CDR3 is TGCAGCGTTGGAGTCAGCCTTAACTATGGCTACACCTTC. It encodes CSVGVSLNYGYTF.

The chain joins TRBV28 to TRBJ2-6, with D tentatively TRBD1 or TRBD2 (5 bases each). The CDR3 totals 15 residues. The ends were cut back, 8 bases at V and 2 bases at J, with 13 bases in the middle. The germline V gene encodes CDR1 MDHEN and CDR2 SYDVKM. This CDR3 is CASSRQRAGANVLTF. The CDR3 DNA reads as TGTGCCAGCTCTCGACAGAGGGCTGGGGCCAACGTCCTGACTTTC.

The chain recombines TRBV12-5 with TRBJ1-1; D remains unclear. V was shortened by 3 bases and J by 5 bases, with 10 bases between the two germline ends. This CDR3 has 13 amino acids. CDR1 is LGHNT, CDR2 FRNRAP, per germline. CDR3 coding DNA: TGTGCTAGTGGTTTTGACCCGGGGACTGAAGCTTTCTTT. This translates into CASGFDPGTEAFF.

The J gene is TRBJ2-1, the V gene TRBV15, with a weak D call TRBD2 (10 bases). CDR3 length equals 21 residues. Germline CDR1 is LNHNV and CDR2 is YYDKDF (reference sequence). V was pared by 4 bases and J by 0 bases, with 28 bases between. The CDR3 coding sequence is TGTGCCACCAGCAAGCGGGAGGGTTTTACAGGGGGCGCAAGCTCCTACAATGAGCAGTTCTTC. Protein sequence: CATSKREGFTGGASSYNEQFF.